This entry describes one T cell receptor beta chain. The study used treatment-naive patients who had stable or active relapsing-remitting disease as multiple sclerosis controls. TEMRA cells were FACS-enriched, unlike CD8+ and CD4+ T cells, which were negatively isolated. This entry comes from a study of CD8 T cells in Susac syndrome. An amount of RNA that ranged from roughly 0.5 to 1 ug was reverse transcribed with random hexamers. The amplification used immunoSEQ multiplex PCR on TCR beta CDR3; it spanned 54 Vbeta and 13 Jbeta. In TCRdb, the immunoSEQ multiplex PCR reads were re-called with MiXCR into one record per CDR3 protein. The sample lists roughly 200,000 distinct CDR3 sequences; 90% to 96% were seen once. Trimming stripped 3 bases from V and 4 bases from J, with 10 bases between. Germline loops: CDR1 SGHRS, CDR2 YFSETQ. The CDR3 has 13 amino acids.

The TCR comes from a human donor with multiple sclerosis. Specimen: CD4+ T cells from PBMCs. J is TRBJ1-1 and V is TRBV5-1, with D unclear. The CDR3, as DNA: TGCGCCAGCAGCTCGTATGGGGTCACTGAAGCTTTCTTT. Encoded protein: CASSSYGVTEAFF.